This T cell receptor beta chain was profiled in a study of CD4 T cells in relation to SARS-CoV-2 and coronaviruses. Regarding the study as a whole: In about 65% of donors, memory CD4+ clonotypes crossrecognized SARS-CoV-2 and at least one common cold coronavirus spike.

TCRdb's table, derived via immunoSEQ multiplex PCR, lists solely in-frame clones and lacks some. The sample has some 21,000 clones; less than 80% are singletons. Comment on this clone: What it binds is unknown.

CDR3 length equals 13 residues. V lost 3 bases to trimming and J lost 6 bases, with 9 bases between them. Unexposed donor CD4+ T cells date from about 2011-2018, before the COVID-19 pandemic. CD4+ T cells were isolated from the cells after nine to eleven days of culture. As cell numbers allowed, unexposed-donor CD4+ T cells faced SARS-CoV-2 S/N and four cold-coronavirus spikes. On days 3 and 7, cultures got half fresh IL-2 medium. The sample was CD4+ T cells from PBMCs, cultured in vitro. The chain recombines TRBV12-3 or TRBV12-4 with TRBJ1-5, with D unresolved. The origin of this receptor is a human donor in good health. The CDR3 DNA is TGTGCCAGCAGTTTGATTGGGGTTCAGCCCCAGCATTTT. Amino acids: CASSLIGVQPQHF.